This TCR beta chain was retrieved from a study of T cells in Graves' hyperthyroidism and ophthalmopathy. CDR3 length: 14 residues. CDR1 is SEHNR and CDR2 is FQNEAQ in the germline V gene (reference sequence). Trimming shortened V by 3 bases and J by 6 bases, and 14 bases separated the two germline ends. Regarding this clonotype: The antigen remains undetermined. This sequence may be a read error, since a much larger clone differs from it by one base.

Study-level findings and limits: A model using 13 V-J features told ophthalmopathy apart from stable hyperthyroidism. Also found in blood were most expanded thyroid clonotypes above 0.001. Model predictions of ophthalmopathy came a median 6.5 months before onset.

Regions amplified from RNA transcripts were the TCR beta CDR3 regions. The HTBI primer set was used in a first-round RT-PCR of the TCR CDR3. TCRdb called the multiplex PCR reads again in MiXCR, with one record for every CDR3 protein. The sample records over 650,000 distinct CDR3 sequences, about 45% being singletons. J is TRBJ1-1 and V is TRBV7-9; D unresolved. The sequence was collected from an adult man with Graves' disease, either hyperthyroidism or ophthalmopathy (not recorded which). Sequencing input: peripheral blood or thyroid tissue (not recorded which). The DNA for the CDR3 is TGTGCCAGCAGCTTCGCTGGCCGGACCCCTGAAGCTTTCTTT. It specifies CASSFAGRTPEAFF.